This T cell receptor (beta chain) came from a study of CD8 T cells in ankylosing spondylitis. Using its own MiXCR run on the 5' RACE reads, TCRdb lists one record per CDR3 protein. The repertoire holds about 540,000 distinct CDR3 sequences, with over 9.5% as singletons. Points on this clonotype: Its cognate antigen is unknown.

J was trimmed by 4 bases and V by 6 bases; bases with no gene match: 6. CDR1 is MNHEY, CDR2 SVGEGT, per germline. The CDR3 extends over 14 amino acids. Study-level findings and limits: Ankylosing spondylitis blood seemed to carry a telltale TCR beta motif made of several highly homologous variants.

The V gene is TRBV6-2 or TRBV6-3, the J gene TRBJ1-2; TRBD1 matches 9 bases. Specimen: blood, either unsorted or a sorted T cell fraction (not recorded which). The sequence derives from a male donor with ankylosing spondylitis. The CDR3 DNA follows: TGTGCCAGCAGCTGGGGGACAGGGATCTATGGCTACACCTTC. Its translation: CASSWGTGIYGYTF.